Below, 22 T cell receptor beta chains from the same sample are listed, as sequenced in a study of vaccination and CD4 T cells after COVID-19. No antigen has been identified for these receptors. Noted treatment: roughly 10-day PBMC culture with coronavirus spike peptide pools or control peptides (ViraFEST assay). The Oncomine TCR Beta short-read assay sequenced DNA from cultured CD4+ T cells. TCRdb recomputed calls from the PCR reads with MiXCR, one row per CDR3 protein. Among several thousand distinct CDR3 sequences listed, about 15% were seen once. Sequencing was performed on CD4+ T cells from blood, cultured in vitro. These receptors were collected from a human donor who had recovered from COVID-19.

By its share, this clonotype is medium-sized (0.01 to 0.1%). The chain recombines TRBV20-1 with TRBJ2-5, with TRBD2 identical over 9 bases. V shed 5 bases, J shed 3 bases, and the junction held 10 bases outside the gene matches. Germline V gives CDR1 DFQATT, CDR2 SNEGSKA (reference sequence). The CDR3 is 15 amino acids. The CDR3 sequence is CSASRSSGGKETQYF. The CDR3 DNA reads TGCAGTGCTTCCCGGAGTAGCGGGGGAAAAGAGACCCAGTACTTC.

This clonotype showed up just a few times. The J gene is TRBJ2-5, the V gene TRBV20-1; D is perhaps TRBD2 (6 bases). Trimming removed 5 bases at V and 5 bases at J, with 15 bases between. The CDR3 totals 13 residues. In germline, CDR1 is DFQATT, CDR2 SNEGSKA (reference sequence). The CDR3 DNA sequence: TGCAGTGCTCCTGCTCGGGCGGGGGAGACCCAGTACTTC. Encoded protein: CSAPARAGETQYF.

CDR3 nucleotide sequence: TGTGCCAGCAAAGACGGTCATGAAAAACTGTTTTTT. Its translation is CASKDGHEKLFF. The chain uses TRBV2 and TRBJ1-4; D is uncertain. The CDR3 has 12 residues. Between the trimmed V and J ends, which lost 7 bases and 6 bases, there was a span of 9 bases. The germline V gene encodes CDR1 SNHLY and CDR2 FYNNEI.

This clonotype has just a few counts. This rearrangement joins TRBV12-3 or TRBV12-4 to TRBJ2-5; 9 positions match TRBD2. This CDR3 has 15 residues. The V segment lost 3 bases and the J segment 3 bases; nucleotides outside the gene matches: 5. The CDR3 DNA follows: TGTGCCAGCAGTTTTCGGACTAGCGCCAAAGAGACCCAGTACTTC. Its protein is CASSFRTSAKETQYF.

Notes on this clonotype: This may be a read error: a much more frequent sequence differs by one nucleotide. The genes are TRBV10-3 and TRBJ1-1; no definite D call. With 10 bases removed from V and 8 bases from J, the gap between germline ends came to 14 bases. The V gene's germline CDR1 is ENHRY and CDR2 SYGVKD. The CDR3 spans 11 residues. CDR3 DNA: TGTGCCACCATGTCGGCGGGGGAAGCTTTCTTT. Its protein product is CATMSAGEAFF.

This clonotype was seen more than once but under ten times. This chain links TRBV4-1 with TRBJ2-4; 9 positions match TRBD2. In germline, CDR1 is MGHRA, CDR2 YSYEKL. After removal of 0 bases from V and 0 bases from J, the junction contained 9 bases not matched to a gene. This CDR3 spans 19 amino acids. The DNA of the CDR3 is TGCGCCAGCAGCCAAGAATCCAGCGGGGGGAATCTAGCCAAAAACATTCAGTACTTC. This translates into CASSQESSGGNLAKNIQYF.

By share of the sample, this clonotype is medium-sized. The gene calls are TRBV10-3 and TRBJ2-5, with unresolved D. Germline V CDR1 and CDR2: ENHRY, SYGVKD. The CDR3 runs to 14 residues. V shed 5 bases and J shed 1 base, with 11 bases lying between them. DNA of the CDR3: TGTGCCATCAGTTCTGACATTCTCCAAGAGACCCAGTACTTC. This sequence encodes CAISSDILQETQYF.

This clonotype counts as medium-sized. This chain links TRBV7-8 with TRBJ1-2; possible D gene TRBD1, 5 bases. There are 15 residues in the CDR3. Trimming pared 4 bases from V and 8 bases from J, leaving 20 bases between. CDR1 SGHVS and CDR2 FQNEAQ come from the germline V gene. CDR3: CASSWVRDSQQGYTF. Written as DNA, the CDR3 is TGTGCCAGCAGCTGGGTGCGGGACTCCCAACAGGGCTACACCTTC.

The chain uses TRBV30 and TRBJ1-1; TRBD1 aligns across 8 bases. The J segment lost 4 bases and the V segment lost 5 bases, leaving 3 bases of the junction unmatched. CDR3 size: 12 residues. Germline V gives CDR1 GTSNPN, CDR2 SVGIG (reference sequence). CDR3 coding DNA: TGTGCCTGGGGACAGGGCAGCACTGAAGCTTTCTTT. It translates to CAWGQGSTEAFF.

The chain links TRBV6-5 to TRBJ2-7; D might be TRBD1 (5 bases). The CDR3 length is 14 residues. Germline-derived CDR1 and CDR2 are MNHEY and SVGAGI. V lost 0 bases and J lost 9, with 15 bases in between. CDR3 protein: CASSYSIRGLGQYF. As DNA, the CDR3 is TGTGCCAGCAGTTACTCGATAAGGGGATTAGGGCAGTACTTC.

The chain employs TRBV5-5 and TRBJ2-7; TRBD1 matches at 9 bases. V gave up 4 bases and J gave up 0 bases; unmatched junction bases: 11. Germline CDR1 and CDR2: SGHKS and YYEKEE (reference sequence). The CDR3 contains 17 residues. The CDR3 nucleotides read TGTGCCAGCAGCCTCCGGGACAGGGCATCAAGCTCCTACGAGCAGTACTTC. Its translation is CASSLRDRASSSYEQYF.

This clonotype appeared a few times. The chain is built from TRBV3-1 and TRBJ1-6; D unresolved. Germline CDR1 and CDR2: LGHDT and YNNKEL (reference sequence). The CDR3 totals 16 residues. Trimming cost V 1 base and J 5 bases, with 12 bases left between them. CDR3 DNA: TGTGCCAGCAGCCAAGGGTTTGACACGAATAATTCACCCCTCCACTTT. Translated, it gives CASSQGFDTNNSPLHF.

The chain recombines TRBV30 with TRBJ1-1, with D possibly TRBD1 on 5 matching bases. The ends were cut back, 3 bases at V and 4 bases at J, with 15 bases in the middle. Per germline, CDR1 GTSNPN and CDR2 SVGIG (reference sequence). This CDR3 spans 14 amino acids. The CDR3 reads CAWSRDGGGTEAFF. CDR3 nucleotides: TGTGCCTGGAGCCGGGACGGGGGTGGCACTGAAGCTTTCTTT.

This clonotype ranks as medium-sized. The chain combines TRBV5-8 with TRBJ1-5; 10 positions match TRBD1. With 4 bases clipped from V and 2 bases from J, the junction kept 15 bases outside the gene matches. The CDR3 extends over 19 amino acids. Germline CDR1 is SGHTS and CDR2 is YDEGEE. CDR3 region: CASSPGTGVTRVGNQPQHF. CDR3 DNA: TGTGCCAGCAGCCCCGGGACAGGGGTAACTCGGGTCGGCAATCAGCCCCAGCATTTT. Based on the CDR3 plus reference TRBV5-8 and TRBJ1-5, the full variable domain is EAGVTQSPTHLIKTRGQQATLRCSPISGHTSVYWYQQALGLGLQFLLWYDEGEERNRGNFPPRFSGRQFPNYSSELNVNALELEDSALYLCASSPGTGVTRVGNQPQHFGDGTRLSIL.

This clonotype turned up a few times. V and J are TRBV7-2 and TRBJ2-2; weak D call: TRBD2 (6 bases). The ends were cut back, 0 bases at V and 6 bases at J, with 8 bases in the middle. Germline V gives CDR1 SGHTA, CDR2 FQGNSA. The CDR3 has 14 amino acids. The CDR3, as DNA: TGTGCCAGCAGCTTAGCCTGGAGGGCCGGGGAGCTGTTTTTT. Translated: CASSLAWRAGELFF. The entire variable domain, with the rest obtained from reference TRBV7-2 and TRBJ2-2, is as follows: GAGVSQSPSNKVTEKGKDVELRCDPISGHTALYWYRQSLGQGLEFLIYFQGNSAPDKSGLPSDRFSAERTGGSVSTLTIQRTQQEDSAVYLCASSLAWRAGELFFGEGSRLTVL.

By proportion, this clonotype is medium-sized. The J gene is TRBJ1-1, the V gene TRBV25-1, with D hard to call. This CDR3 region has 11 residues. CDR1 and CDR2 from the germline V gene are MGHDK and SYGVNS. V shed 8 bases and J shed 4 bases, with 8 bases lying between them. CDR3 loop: CASRGFTEAFF. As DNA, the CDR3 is TGTGCCAGCCGAGGATTCACTGAAGCTTTCTTT.

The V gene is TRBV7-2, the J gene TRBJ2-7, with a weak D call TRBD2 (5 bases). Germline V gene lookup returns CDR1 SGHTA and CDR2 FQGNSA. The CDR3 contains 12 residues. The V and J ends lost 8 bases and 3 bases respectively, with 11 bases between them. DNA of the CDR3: TGTGCCAGCGGAACTAGGAGCTACGAGCAGTACTTC. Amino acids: CASGTRSYEQYF.

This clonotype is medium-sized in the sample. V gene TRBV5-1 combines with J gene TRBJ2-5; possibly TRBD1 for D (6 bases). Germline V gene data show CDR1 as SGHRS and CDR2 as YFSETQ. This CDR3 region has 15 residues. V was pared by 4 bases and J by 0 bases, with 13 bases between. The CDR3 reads CASSKDSPHQETQYF. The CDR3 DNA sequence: TGCGCCAGCAGCAAGGACAGTCCCCACCAAGAGACCCAGTACTTC.

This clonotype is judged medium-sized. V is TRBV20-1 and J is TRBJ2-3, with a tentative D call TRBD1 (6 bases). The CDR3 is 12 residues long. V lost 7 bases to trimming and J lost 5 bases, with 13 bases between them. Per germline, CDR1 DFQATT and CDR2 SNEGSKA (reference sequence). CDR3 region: CSGSGQRDTQYF. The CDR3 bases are TGCAGTGGCTCGGGACAACGAGATACGCAGTATTTT.

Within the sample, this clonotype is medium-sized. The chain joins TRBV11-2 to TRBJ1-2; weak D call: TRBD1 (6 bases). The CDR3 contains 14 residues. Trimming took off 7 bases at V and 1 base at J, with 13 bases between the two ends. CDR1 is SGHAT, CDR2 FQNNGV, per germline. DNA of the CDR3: TGTGCCAGCAATAGGGGGGCAATTAACTATGGCTACACCTTC. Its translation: CASNRGAINYGYTF.

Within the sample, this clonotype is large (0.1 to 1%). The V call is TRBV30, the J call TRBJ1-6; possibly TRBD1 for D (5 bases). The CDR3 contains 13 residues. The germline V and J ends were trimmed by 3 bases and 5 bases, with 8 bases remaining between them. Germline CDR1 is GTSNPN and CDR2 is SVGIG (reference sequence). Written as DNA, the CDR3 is TGTGCCTGGAGAGGGGAAAATAATTCACCCCTCCACTTT. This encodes CAWRGENNSPLHF.

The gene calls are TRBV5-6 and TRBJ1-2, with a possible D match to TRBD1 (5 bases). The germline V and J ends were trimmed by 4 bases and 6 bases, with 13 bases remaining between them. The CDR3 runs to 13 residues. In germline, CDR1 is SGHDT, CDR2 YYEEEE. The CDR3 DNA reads TGTGCCAGCAGCGTGCAGGGAATGGATGGCTACACCTTC. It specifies CASSVQGMDGYTF.